These 20 T cell receptor beta chains originate from one sample sequenced in a study of response to subunit inactivated influenza vaccine. TCRdb itself ran the RT-PCR reads through MiXCR, one entry per CDR3 protein. The data contain approximately 500,000 distinct CDR3 sequences, 11% to 15% of them singletons. This material consisted of PBMCs from blood, taken about 11 days after vaccination. Receptors were obtained from a man between 50 and 59 years old who received an inactivated influenza vaccine.

This clonotype came up a few times. The chain is built from TRBV9 and TRBJ2-5, with 7 bases that match TRBD2. This CDR3 region has 13 residues. J lost 5 bases, V lost 4 bases, and 5 bases had no gene match. Germline-derived CDR1 and CDR2 are SGDLS and YYNGEE. The chain's CDR3 is CASSTQAGETQYF. In nucleotides, the CDR3 is TGTGCCAGCAGCACCCAAGCGGGGGAGACCCAGTACTTC.

This clonotype was counted between two and nine times. The chain is built from TRBV20-1 and TRBJ2-5; TRBD1 matches at 7 bases. The V gene's germline CDR1 is DFQATT and CDR2 SNEGSKA (reference sequence). The length of the CDR3 is 14 residues. The junction had 5 bases not matched to a gene; V was cut back by 3 bases and J by 1 base. The CDR3 spells CSASYRGGQETQYF. The CDR3 nucleotides read TGCAGTGCTAGTTACAGGGGCGGCCAAGAGACCCAGTACTTC.

In this sample, this clonotype turned up a few times. The chain is built from TRBV4-2 and TRBJ2-3; 7 bases map to TRBD1. Trimming cost V 3 bases and J 8 bases; bases outside gene matches: 17. Germline V gene sequence: CDR1 LGHNA, CDR2 YNFKEQ. The CDR3 is 17 amino acids. The CDR3 region is CASSQSRTGPFTPTQYF. The CDR3 nucleotides read TGTGCCAGCAGCCAGAGTAGGACAGGCCCCTTCACTCCTACGCAGTATTTT.

This clonotype came up a few times. The rearrangement joins TRBV28 to TRBJ2-7, with no clear D. Trimming pared 7 bases from V and 3 bases from J, leaving 13 bases between. Per the germline V gene, CDR1 is MDHEN and CDR2 is SYDVKM. The CDR3 consists of 13 residues. Written as DNA, the CDR3 is TGTGCCAGCACCCCGGGCCTAATCTACGAGCAGTACTTC. Protein: CASTPGLIYEQYF.

This rearrangement joins TRBV10-3 to TRBJ2-7; D possibly matches TRBD1 or TRBD2 (5 bases each). Per germline, CDR1 ENHRY and CDR2 SYGVKD. The CDR3 contains 17 residues. Trimming pared 0 bases from V and 3 bases from J, leaving 18 bases between. DNA for the CDR3: TGTGCCATCAGTGAGTCGATTTACCGGGACCGAGACTACGAGCAGTACTTC. Amino acids: CAISESIYRDRDYEQYF.

There are a few counts of this clonotype. The V and J genes are TRBV9 and TRBJ2-1; 9 bases fit TRBD2. With V trimmed by 4 bases and J by 6 bases, 11 bases remained unmatched. Germline CDR1 SGDLS, CDR2 YYNGEE. The CDR3 runs to 16 residues. The CDR3 here is CASSFGTSLLSNEQFF. CDR3 coding DNA: TGTGCCAGCAGCTTTGGGACTAGCCTCTTGTCCAATGAGCAGTTCTTC.

This clonotype was detected ten times or more. This chain joins TRBV20-1 and TRBJ2-1, with 9 positions matching TRBD2. The CDR3 contains 15 residues. Germline loops: CDR1 DFQATT, CDR2 SNEGSKA (reference sequence). V lost 6 bases to trimming and J lost 3 bases; unmatched junction nucleotides: 9. The DNA of the CDR3 is TGCAGTGCCCCCAGGCCACTAGCGGGCTACAATGAGCAGTTCTTC. It yields the protein CSAPRPLAGYNEQFF.

CDR3 DNA sequence: TGTGCCAGCAGTTTTAGGGAAAACGGCAAAAACATTCAGTACTTC. This sequence encodes CASSFRENGKNIQYF. The chain is built from TRBV28 and TRBJ2-4; D not resolved. Germline V gives CDR1 MDHEN, CDR2 SYDVKM. V lost 3 bases, J lost 3 bases, and 12 bases lay in between. This CDR3 spans 15 amino acids. Complete variable domain (other parts from reference TRBV28 and TRBJ2-4): DVKVTQSSRYLVKRTGEKVFLECVQDMDHENMFWYRQDPGLGLRLIYFSYDVKMKEKGDIPEGYSVSREKKERFSLILESASTNQTSMYLCASSFRENGKNIQYFGAGTRLSVL.

V and J are TRBV9 and TRBJ2-3; D possibly corresponds to TRBD2 (5 bases). The CDR3 has 17 residues. Germline CDR1 reads SGDLS; CDR2 reads YYNGEE. V lost 0 bases and J lost 0, with 14 bases in between. CDR3 sequence reads: CASSVDQAALSTDTQYF. The CDR3 DNA reads TGTGCCAGCAGCGTAGATCAAGCGGCCCTTAGCACAGATACGCAGTATTTT.

The gene calls are TRBV7-9 and TRBJ2-1, with D unresolved. Germline V gives CDR1 SEHNR, CDR2 FQNEAQ (reference sequence). The CDR3 covers 16 residues. V lost 5 bases to trimming and J lost 0 bases, with 14 bases between them. The CDR3 nucleotides are TGTGCCAGCAGCCCCTATGGTCCGAGCTCCTACAATGAGCAGTTCTTC. Amino acids: CASSPYGPSSYNEQFF.

At least ten counts were recorded for this clonotype. The V gene is TRBV7-2, the J gene TRBJ2-7; possible D gene TRBD2, 5 bases. The CDR3 has 14 residues. V was trimmed by 3 bases and J by 2 bases, leaving 11 bases between them. CDR1 is SGHTA, CDR2 FQGNSA, per germline. The CDR3 bases are TGTGCCAGCAGCTTGAGCGGTTACGCCTACGAGCAGTACTTC. Encoded protein: CASSLSGYAYEQYF.

This clonotype was seen more than once but under ten times. The genes are TRBV12-3 or TRBV12-4 and TRBJ1-5, with D perhaps matching TRBD1 (6 bases). Trimming shortened V by 1 base and J by 4 bases, and 11 bases separated the two germline ends. This CDR3 is built from 15 residues. DNA of the CDR3: TGTGCCAGCAGTTTAGGACGGCAGGGGAATCAGCCCCAGCATTTT. It yields the protein CASSLGRQGNQPQHF.

This chain links TRBV5-1 with TRBJ2-3; a possible D gene is TRBD1 (6 bases). Germline V gives CDR1 SGHRS, CDR2 YFSETQ. The CDR3 has 14 amino acids. V lost 4 bases and J 7 bases, leaving 16 bases between the germline ends. The CDR3 spells CASSTDSPKYTQYF. The CDR3, as DNA: TGCGCCAGCAGCACGGACAGTCCCAAGTATACGCAGTATTTT.

The genes are TRBV7-2 and TRBJ1-1; 11 bases align to TRBD1. V trimming: 5 bases; J trimming: 4 bases; junction bases outside the gene matches: 9. The CDR3 totals 16 residues. Germline V lookup: CDR1 SGHTA, CDR2 FQGNSA. CDR3 residues: CASSPKGTGGITEAFF. In nucleotides, the CDR3 is TGTGCCAGCAGCCCAAAAGGGACAGGGGGAATCACTGAAGCTTTCTTT.

This chain connects TRBV29-1 to TRBJ2-4; 11 nucleotides align to TRBD1. This CDR3 is built from 13 residues. CDR1 and CDR2 from the germline V gene are SQVTM and ANQGSEA. V dropped 5 bases and J dropped 8; count of bases not matched to a gene: 5. The CDR3: CSVYRGQGDIQYF. The CDR3 DNA is TGCAGCGTTTACAGGGGACAGGGGGACATTCAGTACTTC.

This clonotype showed up many times. V and J are TRBV5-1 and TRBJ2-1; a weak D match, TRBD1 (5 bases). The germline V and J ends were trimmed by 3 bases and 0 bases, with 10 bases remaining between them. This CDR3 region has 15 residues. Germline V gene data show CDR1 as SGHRS and CDR2 as YFSETQ. This chain's CDR3 is CASSSTGNSYNEQFF. The CDR3 DNA reads as TGCGCCAGCAGCTCCACAGGAAACTCCTACAATGAGCAGTTCTTC.

This clonotype was picked up many times. For the CDR3, the DNA is TGCGCCAGCACCCGGACAGGGGAAGAGACCCAGTACTTC. As protein: CASTRTGEETQYF. The genes are TRBV5-1 and TRBJ2-5; 9 positions agree with TRBD1. The CDR3 totals 13 residues. Trimming removed 6 bases from V and 3 bases from J; junction bases left unmatched: 3. Germline V CDR1 and CDR2: SGHRS, YFSETQ.

This clonotype was seen more than once but under ten times. The J gene is TRBJ2-4, the V gene TRBV27; 8 bases fit TRBD2. The CDR3 has 15 amino acids. Losses at the gene ends were 2 bases for V and 8 bases for J; bases not matched to a gene: 8. Germline loops: CDR1 MNHEY, CDR2 SMNVEV (reference sequence). CDR3 sequence: CASSLGGRTIYIQYF. The CDR3 DNA is TGTGCCAGCAGTTTAGGCGGGAGGACTATATACATTCAGTACTTC.

The rearrangement joins TRBV12-3 or TRBV12-4 to TRBJ2-1; 7 bases match TRBD2. This CDR3 region has 18 residues. V shed 4 bases, J shed 0 bases, and the junction held 12 bases outside the gene matches. CDR3 sequence: CASSSASGPVHSYNEQFF. Written as DNA, the CDR3 is TGTGCCAGCAGTTCTGCTAGCGGTCCCGTACACTCCTACAATGAGCAGTTCTTC.

This clonotype has a count of ten or more. The V gene is TRBV20-1, the J gene TRBJ1-4, with 9 bases that match TRBD1. CDR1 DFQATT and CDR2 SNEGSKA come from the germline V gene (reference sequence). The CDR3 has 14 amino acids. The ends lost 3 bases at V and 5 bases at J; junction bases unmatched: 4. CDR3 protein: CSASPGTGNEKLFF. CDR3 DNA: TGCAGTGCTAGCCCCGGGACAGGGAATGAAAAACTGTTTTTT.